This entry describes one T cell receptor (beta chain). Sequencing targeted expressed TCRB transcripts, as all isolated RNA had been reverse transcribed. Clones were sequenced by immunoSEQ multiplex PCR, and TCRdb holds only the in-frame ones, with some missing. The sample lists 310,000 or so clones, approximately 11% seen once, with around 0.015% in the top ten. CDR3 length: 14 residues. Germline CDR1 and CDR2: MNHEY and SMNVEV (reference sequence). V lost 6 bases and J 8 bases, leaving 17 bases between the germline ends. Averaging approximately 0.11 L, one heparinised blood draw was given by each donor. The entry originates in a study of beta chain features in type 1 diabetes.

The receptor comes from a woman aged 25 to 39 in good health. The sample taken for sequencing was naive CD4+ T cells from blood. The chain links TRBV27 to TRBJ2-1; possibly TRBD1 for D (5 bases). CDR3 DNA: TGTGCCAGCAGCCCCCGGACACCATTGGATGAGCAGTTCTTC. This sequence encodes CASSPRTPLDEQFF.